This T cell receptor (beta chain) was found in a study of OX40 agonist ivuxolimab in advanced cancers. TCRdb's table, derived via immunoSEQ multiplex PCR, lists solely in-frame clones and lacks some. The profile shows 40,000 or so clones, about 89% of them singletons. Trimming took 2 bases from V and 6 from J, leaving 8 bases between them. Per germline, CDR1 MNHNS and CDR2 SASEGT. CDR3 length: 14 amino acids. A word on this clone: Its antigen is unidentified. The conserved phenylalanine or tryptophan normally closing the CDR3 is absent here, so this likely arose from a read error.

General observations from the study: CD4+ and CD8+ blood T cells expanded clonally by week 6 at 0.1 to 3.0 mg/kg.

The source material was CD4+ or CD8+ T cells sorted from blood, sampled in a trial of the OX40 agonist ivuxolimab. This chain connects TRBV6-1 to TRBJ1-6; no clear D. The TCR originated in an adult with an advanced solid tumor such as melanoma, head and neck, liver or kidney cancer. The CDR3 nucleotides read TGTGCCAGCAGTGAATTGAGGTCTAATTCACCCCTCCACCTT. Its translation is CASSELRSNSPLHL.